A selection of T cell receptor beta chains follows, all from one sample in a study of T cells after yellow fever vaccination. TCRdb independently ran MiXCR on the 5' RACE reads; one entry per CDR3 protein. The data show about 73,000 distinct CDR3 sequences, with approximately 7.5% seen just once and more than 35% held by the top ten. The sequenced sample was CD8+ T cells sorted from PBMCs, obtained on the day of the yellow fever booster vaccination. All receptors derive from a man aged 25-45 years who received the YFV17D yellow fever vaccine. Each CDR3 is given with its conserved first and last residue. Each record gives: clone size, J gene, V gene, D gene, CDR3 protein, CDR3 DNA. A D gene is named only where the DNA matches it firmly. Size values are once, few and many counts, or a class for expanded clones, and some rows have none.

clone size: many; J gene: TRBJ2-1; V gene: TRBV27; D gene: TRBD2; CDR3 protein: CASSPTSGVSYNEQFF; CDR3 DNA: TGTGCCAGCAGTCCAACTAGCGGGGTATCCTACAATGAGCAGTTCTTC
clone size: NA; J gene: TRBJ2-1; V gene: TRBV12-3/TRBV12-4; D gene: NA; CDR3 protein: CASSFEWVQARLDNEQFF; CDR3 DNA: TGTGCCAGCAGTTTTGAGTGGGTTCAGGCTAGGTTGGACAATGAGCAGTTCTTC
clone size: few; J gene: TRBJ2-7; V gene: TRBV4-1; D gene: NA; CDR3 protein: CASSGPGGRVSDEQYF; CDR3 DNA: TGCGCCAGCAGCGGCCCCGGGGGTCGGGTGTCTGACGAGCAGTACTTC
clone size: NA; J gene: TRBJ2-7; V gene: TRBV7-2; D gene: TRBD2; CDR3 protein: CASSHPTFSGSLYEQYF; CDR3 DNA: TGTGCCAGCAGCCACCCAACTTTTAGCGGGAGCTTATACGAGCAGTACTTC
clone size: NA; J gene: TRBJ2-7; V gene: TRBV7-9; D gene: TRBD1; CDR3 protein: CASGHRGPYEQYF; CDR3 DNA: TGTGCCAGCGGACACAGGGGGCCCTACGAGCAGTACTTC
clone size: NA; J gene: TRBJ2-7; V gene: TRBV5-1; D gene: NA; CDR3 protein: CASRYSPDRTTYEQYF; CDR3 DNA: TGCGCCAGCAGATATTCTCCGGACAGAACTACCTACGAGCAGTACTTC
clone size: NA; J gene: TRBJ2-5; V gene: TRBV5-4; D gene: NA; CDR3 protein: CASSFKTGEETQYF; CDR3 DNA: TGTGCCAGCAGCTTTAAAACGGGTGAAGAGACCCAGTACTTC
clone size: few; J gene: TRBJ2-7; V gene: TRBV7-6; D gene: TRBD2; CDR3 protein: CASSPREGYEQYF; CDR3 DNA: TGTGCCAGCAGCCCCCGGGAGGGCTACGAGCAGTACTTC
clone size: few; J gene: TRBJ2-7; V gene: TRBV29-1; D gene: NA; CDR3 protein: CSVGDTYEQYF; CDR3 DNA: TGCAGCGTTGGGGACACCTACGAGCAGTACTTC
clone size: NA; J gene: TRBJ2-7; V gene: TRBV19; D gene: TRBD2; CDR3 protein: CASSIRAGLVYEQYF; CDR3 DNA: TGTGCCAGTAGTATACGGGCGGGACTAGTCTACGAGCAGTACTTC
clone size: NA; J gene: TRBJ2-7; V gene: TRBV12-3/TRBV12-4; D gene: TRBD1; CDR3 protein: CASSWTGYEQYF; CDR3 DNA: TGTGCCAGCAGTTGGACAGGGTACGAGCAGTACTTC
clone size: many; J gene: TRBJ2-7; V gene: TRBV6-5; D gene: NA; CDR3 protein: CASSYSGLGFEQYF; CDR3 DNA: TGTGCCAGCAGTTACTCTGGGTTGGGGTTCGAGCAGTACTTC
clone size: NA; J gene: TRBJ2-3; V gene: TRBV12-3/TRBV12-4; D gene: NA; CDR3 protein: CASTSSTDTQYF; CDR3 DNA: TGTGCCAGCACCTCCAGCACAGATACGCAGTATTTT
clone size: NA; J gene: TRBJ1-1; V gene: TRBV6-5; D gene: NA; CDR3 protein: CASSYSTGPLNTEAFF; CDR3 DNA: TGTGCCAGCAGTTACTCGACAGGACCACTGAACACTGAAGCTTTCTTT
clone size: many; J gene: TRBJ1-2; V gene: TRBV27; D gene: NA; CDR3 protein: CASSLRENYGYTF; CDR3 DNA: TGTGCCAGCAGCCTCAGGGAAAACTATGGCTACACCTTC
clone size: few; J gene: TRBJ2-1; V gene: TRBV20-1; D gene: TRBD2; CDR3 protein: CSTPGLAGVREQFF; CDR3 DNA: TGCAGTACACCGGGACTAGCGGGAGTTCGTGAGCAGTTCTTC
clone size: few; J gene: TRBJ2-1; V gene: TRBV7-8; D gene: NA; CDR3 protein: CASSFEGPSYNEQFF; CDR3 DNA: TGTGCCAGCAGCTTCGAAGGTCCTTCCTACAATGAGCAGTTCTTC
clone size: few; J gene: TRBJ2-2; V gene: TRBV7-7; D gene: NA; CDR3 protein: CASSPAYGELFF; CDR3 DNA: TGTGCTAGCAGCCCGGCATATGGGGAGCTGTTTTTT
clone size: few; J gene: TRBJ2-1; V gene: TRBV29-1; D gene: TRBD2; CDR3 protein: CSVQRGLSYNEQFF; CDR3 DNA: TGCAGCGTCCAGCGGGGGCTCTCCTACAATGAGCAGTTCTTC
clone size: many; J gene: TRBJ2-1; V gene: TRBV27; D gene: NA; CDR3 protein: CASRSTGRGLYNEQFF; CDR3 DNA: TGTGCCAGCAGATCGACGGGGCGGGGGCTTTACAATGAGCAGTTCTTC
clone size: many; J gene: TRBJ2-1; V gene: TRBV5-1; D gene: TRBD2; CDR3 protein: CASSLASPGLAGGEQFF; CDR3 DNA: TGCGCCAGCAGCTTGGCCTCTCCGGGACTAGCGGGAGGGGAGCAGTTCTTC
clone size: few; J gene: TRBJ2-5; V gene: TRBV20-1; D gene: NA; CDR3 protein: CSAREFGLNEETQYF; CDR3 DNA: TGCAGTGCTAGAGAATTCGGACTGAACGAAGAGACCCAGTACTTC
clone size: NA; J gene: TRBJ2-1; V gene: TRBV7-2; D gene: NA; CDR3 protein: CASSLGFGGGINEQFF; CDR3 DNA: TGTGCCAGCAGCTTAGGGTTCGGGGGTGGTATCAATGAGCAGTTCTTC
clone size: NA; J gene: TRBJ2-3; V gene: TRBV6-5; D gene: NA; CDR3 protein: CASSYVLGDTQYF; CDR3 DNA: TGTGCCAGCAGTTACGTTTTGGGAGATACGCAGTATTTT
clone size: many; J gene: TRBJ2-7; V gene: TRBV5-1; D gene: NA; CDR3 protein: CASSGASYEQYF; CDR3 DNA: TGCGCCAGCAGCGGGGCTTCCTACGAGCAGTACTTC
clone size: many; J gene: TRBJ2-5; V gene: TRBV15; D gene: NA; CDR3 protein: CATSRGVSTRETQYF; CDR3 DNA: TGTGCCACCAGCAGAGGTGTTAGCACTCGGGAGACCCAGTACTTC
clone size: NA; J gene: TRBJ1-5; V gene: TRBV28; D gene: NA; CDR3 protein: CASRVNLNQPQHF; CDR3 DNA: TGTGCCAGCAGAGTGAATCTCAATCAGCCCCAGCATTTT
clone size: many; J gene: TRBJ2-1; V gene: TRBV3-1; D gene: TRBD1; CDR3 protein: CASSQGGGTGNEQFF; CDR3 DNA: TGTGCCAGCAGCCAAGGGGGTGGGACAGGCAATGAGCAGTTCTTC
clone size: few; J gene: TRBJ2-5; V gene: TRBV20-1; D gene: NA; CDR3 protein: CSARDLIGQQETQYF; CDR3 DNA: TGCAGTGCTAGAGATCTAATAGGACAGCAAGAGACCCAGTACTTC
clone size: once; J gene: TRBJ2-7; V gene: TRBV11-3; D gene: TRBD1; CDR3 protein: CASSQRTGGPEQYF; CDR3 DNA: TGTGCCAGCAGCCAACGGACAGGGGGCCCCGAGCAGTACTTC
clone size: few; J gene: TRBJ2-5; V gene: TRBV5-1; D gene: NA; CDR3 protein: CASGPARYQETQYF; CDR3 DNA: TGCGCCAGTGGGCCAGCCAGGTACCAAGAGACCCAGTACTTC
clone size: many; J gene: TRBJ2-7; V gene: TRBV4-3; D gene: NA; CDR3 protein: CASSQEDWGGYEQYF; CDR3 DNA: TGCGCCAGCAGCCAAGAGGACTGGGGTGGTTACGAGCAGTACTTC
clone size: few; J gene: TRBJ2-1; V gene: TRBV5-6; D gene: TRBD2; CDR3 protein: CASSLGLARNEQFF; CDR3 DNA: TGTGCCAGCAGCTTGGGACTAGCGAGGAATGAGCAGTTCTTC
clone size: NA; J gene: TRBJ2-5; V gene: TRBV6-2/TRBV6-3; D gene: NA; CDR3 protein: CATSSETQYF; CDR3 DNA: TGTGCCACAAGTTCGGAGACCCAGTACTTC
clone size: few; J gene: TRBJ2-7; V gene: TRBV20-1; D gene: TRBD1; CDR3 protein: CSARDLPGQGTHEQYF; CDR3 DNA: TGCAGTGCTAGAGATCTGCCGGGACAGGGGACACACGAGCAGTACTTC
clone size: few; J gene: TRBJ2-7; V gene: TRBV4-3; D gene: NA; CDR3 protein: CASSQESEIADSYEQYF; CDR3 DNA: TGCGCCAGCAGCCAAGAAAGTGAGATAGCGGACTCCTACGAGCAGTACTTC
clone size: NA; J gene: TRBJ2-2; V gene: TRBV20-1; D gene: NA; CDR3 protein: CSATGSGELFF; CDR3 DNA: TGCAGTGCCACAGGGTCCGGGGAGCTGTTTTTT
clone size: many; J gene: TRBJ2-7; V gene: TRBV20-1; D gene: TRBD1; CDR3 protein: CSAPPTGALPYEQYF; CDR3 DNA: TGCAGTGCCCCCCCGACAGGGGCGCTCCCCTACGAGCAGTACTTC
clone size: few; J gene: TRBJ2-5; V gene: TRBV4-2; D gene: TRBD2; CDR3 protein: CASSQDPITLAGSQETQYF; CDR3 DNA: TGTGCCAGCAGCCAAGATCCAATAACCCTAGCGGGATCCCAAGAGACCCAGTACTTC
clone size: few; J gene: TRBJ2-2; V gene: TRBV3-1; D gene: TRBD2; CDR3 protein: CASTGPSGENTGELFF; CDR3 DNA: TGTGCCAGCACCGGACCTAGCGGCGAGAACACCGGGGAGCTGTTTTTT
clone size: few; J gene: TRBJ2-3; V gene: TRBV11-2; D gene: NA; CDR3 protein: CASSFPLSEGPLRDTQYF; CDR3 DNA: TGTGCCAGCAGCTTCCCCCTATCGGAGGGGCCGCTCCGGGATACGCAGTATTTT
clone size: few; J gene: TRBJ2-3; V gene: TRBV29-1; D gene: NA; CDR3 protein: CSVENGQYTQYF; CDR3 DNA: TGCAGCGTTGAAAATGGACAGTATACGCAGTATTTT
clone size: few; J gene: TRBJ2-1; V gene: TRBV20-1; D gene: TRBD2; CDR3 protein: CSAPLATSYNEQFF; CDR3 DNA: TGCAGTGCGCCACTAGCGACCTCCTACAATGAGCAGTTCTTC
clone size: many; J gene: TRBJ1-5; V gene: TRBV28; D gene: NA; CDR3 protein: CASSTGTLGNQPQHF; CDR3 DNA: TGTGCCAGCAGTACTGGGACATTGGGCAATCAGCCCCAGCATTTT
clone size: NA; J gene: TRBJ2-1; V gene: TRBV7-2; D gene: TRBD2; CDR3 protein: CASSLTASGRARGQFF; CDR3 DNA: TGTGCCAGCAGCCTTACCGCTAGCGGGAGGGCGCGGGGGCAGTTCTTC
clone size: many; J gene: TRBJ2-7; V gene: TRBV12-3/TRBV12-4; D gene: NA; CDR3 protein: CASASPTEAYEQYF; CDR3 DNA: TGTGCCAGCGCTTCCCCAACGGAGGCCTACGAGCAGTACTTC
clone size: NA; J gene: TRBJ2-7; V gene: TRBV4-3; D gene: TRBD2; CDR3 protein: CASSQDSSGGSYEQYF; CDR3 DNA: TGCGCCAGCAGCCAAGATTCCAGCGGGGGGTCCTACGAGCAGTACTTC
clone size: NA; J gene: TRBJ2-2; V gene: TRBV27; D gene: NA; CDR3 protein: CASSLLASGELFF; CDR3 DNA: TGTGCCAGCAGTTTACTCGCCTCCGGGGAGCTGTTTTTT
clone size: few; J gene: TRBJ1-5; V gene: TRBV21-1; D gene: NA; CDR3 protein: CASSKRRARGRCNQPQHF; CDR3 DNA: TGTGCCAGCAGCAAACGGAGGGCCAGAGGACGGTGCAATCAGCCCCAGCATTTT
clone size: NA; J gene: TRBJ2-2; V gene: TRBV12-3/TRBV12-4; D gene: TRBD2; CDR3 protein: CASSFVREGRMAGELFF; CDR3 DNA: TGTGCCAGCAGTTTTGTCCGGGAGGGCCGAATGGCCGGGGAGCTGTTTTTT
clone size: NA; J gene: TRBJ2-1; V gene: TRBV19; D gene: TRBD2; CDR3 protein: CASSIGLAGVEQFF; CDR3 DNA: TGTGCCAGTAGTATAGGTCTAGCGGGAGTTGAGCAGTTCTTC
clone size: NA; J gene: TRBJ2-7; V gene: TRBV5-1; D gene: NA; CDR3 protein: CASSLITGTRGDEQYF; CDR3 DNA: TGCGCCAGCAGCCTCATTACGGGGACCCGGGGCGACGAGCAGTACTTC
clone size: few; J gene: TRBJ2-2; V gene: TRBV7-8; D gene: TRBD1; CDR3 protein: CASSLGDRVTGELFF; CDR3 DNA: TGTGCCAGCAGCTTAGGGGACAGGGTCACCGGGGAGCTGTTTTTT
clone size: few; J gene: TRBJ2-7; V gene: TRBV12-3/TRBV12-4; D gene: NA; CDR3 protein: CASSVITYEQYF; CDR3 DNA: TGTGCCAGCAGTGTCATCACCTACGAGCAGTACTTC
clone size: NA; J gene: TRBJ2-7; V gene: TRBV7-8; D gene: NA; CDR3 protein: CASSPTDSYEQYF; CDR3 DNA: TGTGCCAGCAGCCCGACGGACAGCTACGAGCAGTACTTC
clone size: few; J gene: TRBJ2-2; V gene: TRBV10-1; D gene: NA; CDR3 protein: CASSDGSGWGTGELFF; CDR3 DNA: TGCGCCAGCTCCGATGGGTCGGGCTGGGGAACCGGGGAGCTGTTTTTT
clone size: NA; J gene: TRBJ2-2; V gene: TRBV28; D gene: NA; CDR3 protein: CASSTSGTYTGELFF; CDR3 DNA: TGTGCCAGCAGTACCTCCGGGACATACACCGGGGAGCTGTTTTTT
clone size: few; J gene: TRBJ2-3; V gene: TRBV27; D gene: NA; CDR3 protein: CASGQDKGPGDTQYF; CDR3 DNA: TGTGCCAGCGGGCAGGACAAAGGTCCGGGAGATACGCAGTATTTT
clone size: few; J gene: TRBJ2-1; V gene: TRBV21-1; D gene: NA; CDR3 protein: CASNPGGSRMLYNEQFF; CDR3 DNA: TGTGCCAGCAACCCCGGGGGTTCGCGGATGCTATACAATGAGCAGTTCTTC
clone size: few; J gene: TRBJ2-2; V gene: TRBV5-1; D gene: NA; CDR3 protein: CASSGEWNTGELFF; CDR3 DNA: TGCGCCAGCAGCGGCGAGTGGAACACCGGGGAGCTGTTTTTT